One sample yielded the 20 T cell receptor beta chains listed below, sequenced in a study of blood T cells in healthy people across ages. The use of a sample-barcoded 5' primer and a J-beta primer mix characterized a second PCR of about 7 to 12 cycles. TCRdb re-derived calls from the 5' RACE reads in MiXCR, one entry per CDR3 protein. The data contain more than 500,000 distinct CDR3 sequences, 25% to 35% of them singletons. These data also featured in a second study, about T cells of mothers and their children.

Sample: blood. All receptors come from a boy between 2 and 10 years old in good health.

A few counts support this clonotype. The chain employs TRBV12-3 or TRBV12-4 and TRBJ2-5; TRBD1 matches 9 bases. The junction had 12 bases not matched to a gene; V was cut back by 5 bases and J by 2 bases. The CDR3 extends over 17 amino acids. The CDR3 sequence: CASSKGQGLVLQETQYF. CDR3 DNA sequence: TGTGCCAGCAGTAAGGGACAGGGTTTGGTTCTGCAAGAGACCCAGTACTTC.

This clonotype was seen only a few times. For the CDR3, the DNA is TGTGCCAGCAGCCCTAAAGCGGGAACGGACACCGGGGAGCTGTTTTTT. Encoded protein: CASSPKAGTDTGELFF. The chain is built from TRBV3-1 and TRBJ2-2; the match to TRBD2 covers 7 bases. V dropped 4 bases and J dropped 3; count of bases not matched to a gene: 8. The CDR3 spans 16 residues. CDR1 LGHDT and CDR2 YNNKEL come from the germline V gene (reference sequence).

V usage is TRBV7-2 and J usage is TRBJ2-3; D gene unclear. Trimming stripped 5 bases from V and 2 bases from J, with 8 bases between. The CDR3 sequence is 13 residues long. Germline CDR1 reads SGHTA; CDR2 reads FQGNSA. CDR3 DNA sequence: TGTGCCAGCAGCCTAACCAACACAGATACGCAGTATTTT. It codes for CASSLTNTDTQYF.

The genes are TRBV6-5 and TRBJ1-1; D remains unclear. CDR1 and CDR2 from the germline V gene are MNHEY and SVGAGI. CDR3 length equals 12 residues. V lost 6 bases, J lost 0 bases, and 5 bases lay in between. The CDR3 loop reads CASRGMNTEAFF. The DNA for the CDR3 is TGTGCCAGCAGAGGGATGAACACTGAAGCTTTCTTT.

This clonotype has only a few counts. The CDR3 is CASSLANSMGGSYGYTF. The DNA of the CDR3 is TGCGCCAGCAGCTTGGCCAATTCTATGGGGGGATCCTATGGCTACACCTTC. The genes are TRBV5-1 and TRBJ1-2; possibly TRBD1 for D (5 bases). V gave up 0 bases and J gave up 4 bases, with 19 bases separating them. Germline CDR1 is SGHRS and CDR2 is YFSETQ. This CDR3 spans 17 amino acids.

The chain combines TRBV30 with TRBJ2-7, with D perhaps matching TRBD2 (5 bases). Germline-derived CDR1 and CDR2 are GTSNPN and SVGIG (reference sequence). V was trimmed by 2 bases and J by 2 bases, leaving 7 bases between them. The CDR3 is made up of 12 amino acids. CDR3 in amino acids: CAWSIGTYEQYF. CDR3 sequence (DNA): TGTGCCTGGAGTATCGGGACCTACGAGCAGTACTTC.

The chain joins TRBV20-1 to TRBJ1-1; unclear D gene. This CDR3 spans 15 amino acids. CDR1 is DFQATT, CDR2 SNEGSKA, per germline (reference sequence). V dropped 2 bases and J dropped 0 bases, with 13 bases sitting between them. The CDR3 region is CSARNPLQVNTEAFF. The DNA of the CDR3 is TGCAGTGCTAGAAATCCGTTACAAGTGAACACTGAAGCTTTCTTT.

The CDR3 nucleotides read TGTGCCAGCAGTCCGCGGACAGGGGCCAGCCACAATGAGCAGTTCTTC. Translation: CASSPRTGASHNEQFF. This chain joins TRBV6-4 and TRBJ2-1; 9 bases align to TRBD1. Germline CDR1 reads MRHNA; CDR2 reads SNTAGT. This CDR3 has 16 amino acids. The V gene end was trimmed by 5 bases and the J gene end by 5 bases; junction bases not matched to a gene: 10.

About this clonotype itself: This may be a read error, as it is one base from a much larger clone. The V and J genes are TRBV6-5 and TRBJ1-2; TRBD1 aligns across 8 bases. The CDR3 consists of 15 residues. Unmatched junction bases numbered 7, after V lost 4 bases and J lost 3 bases. CDR1 is MNHEY, CDR2 SVGAGI, per germline. The CDR3 spells CASSFRQGQYYGYTF. The CDR3 bases are TGTGCCAGCAGTTTCCGACAGGGGCAGTACTATGGCTACACCTTC.

Written as DNA, the CDR3 is TGTGCCAGCAGCTCTCGACGGGGGGACTACGAGCAGTACTTC. It is translated as CASSSRRGDYEQYF. The J gene is TRBJ2-5, the V gene TRBV7-2; 7 bases agree with TRBD2. The tail of the sequence fits TRBJ2-7 better, so the J call may be wrong. Germline V gene data show CDR1 as SGHTA and CDR2 as FQGNSA. The CDR3 consists of 14 residues.

This clonotype was recorded a few times. The rearrangement links TRBV4-1 to TRBJ2-1, with 7 bases matching TRBD2. The CDR3 spans 16 residues. Germline trimming cut 1 base from V and 4 bases from J; bases unmatched to any gene: 7. The germline V gene encodes CDR1 MGHRA and CDR2 YSYEKL. In DNA, the CDR3 is TGCGCCAGCAGCCAAGGGGTCGGACTAGGGTACAATGAGCAGTTCTTC. Its protein product is CASSQGVGLGYNEQFF.

The chain employs TRBV6-2 or TRBV6-3 and TRBJ2-2, with unresolved D. The V and J ends lost 6 bases and 2 bases respectively, with 10 bases between them. The germline gives CDR1 MNHEY, CDR2 SVGEGT. There are 14 residues in the CDR3. CDR3 region: CASSPQANTGELFF. Here the CDR3 DNA reads TGTGCCAGCAGCCCTCAGGCAAACACCGGGGAGCTGTTTTTT.

Ten or more counts support this clonotype. The chain couples TRBV5-1 to TRBJ2-3; TRBD2 aligns across 13 bases. The CDR3 has 16 residues. J gave up 3 bases and V 4 bases, and 5 bases lay outside the gene matches. CDR1 SGHRS and CDR2 YFSETQ come from the germline V gene. CDR3 region: CASSPRTSGRTDTQYF. The CDR3 DNA reads TGCGCCAGCAGCCCCCGGACTAGCGGGAGAACAGATACGCAGTATTTT. Looking up the rest from reference TRBV5-1 and TRBJ2-3 gives the full variable domain: KAGVTQTPRYLIKTRGQQVTLSCSPISGHRSVSWYQQTPGQGLQFLFEYFSETQRNKGNFPGRFSGRQFSNSRSEMNVSTLELGDSALYLCASSPRTSGRTDTQYFGPGTRLTVL.

This clonotype has just a few counts. The V and J genes are TRBV2 and TRBJ2-2; D gene unclear. The germline V gene has CDR1 SNHLY and CDR2 FYNNEI. The CDR3 extends over 13 amino acids. V lost 8 bases and J lost 1, with 8 bases in between. This chain's CDR3 is CASGWGNTGELFF. The CDR3 coding sequence is TGTGCCAGCGGGTGGGGGAACACCGGGGAGCTGTTTTTT.

V and J are TRBV4-3 and TRBJ2-7; 8 bases map to TRBD1. V was clipped by 0 bases and J by 4 bases; unmatched bases: 5. The CDR3 sequence is 15 residues long. Germline CDR1 reads LGHNA; CDR2 reads YSLEER. The CDR3 DNA sequence: TGCGCCAGCAGCCAAGATCCCAGGGGGCAATACGAGCAGTACTTC. Encoded protein: CASSQDPRGQYEQYF.

The V gene is TRBV20-1, the J gene TRBJ2-6, with D possibly matching TRBD2 (6 bases). Deletions cut 0 bases from V and 1 base from J, with 7 bases between. Germline V gene sequence: CDR1 DFQATT, CDR2 SNEGSKA (reference sequence). The CDR3 is 15 residues long. The CDR3 is CSARDRESGANVLTF. CDR3 bases: TGCAGTGCTAGAGATCGGGAGTCTGGGGCCAACGTCCTGACTTTC.

This chain connects TRBV9 to TRBJ2-7; 10 bases match TRBD1. V was pared by 4 bases and J by 2 bases, with 3 bases of the junction left unmatched. The CDR3 consists of 14 residues. Per the germline V gene, CDR1 is SGDLS and CDR2 is YYNGEE. CDR3 DNA sequence: TGTGCCAGCAGCATAGGGACAGGGGCCTACGAGCAGTACTTC. This sequence encodes CASSIGTGAYEQYF.

This clonotype was picked up many times. The chain uses TRBV6-5 and TRBJ1-4; D remains ambiguous. Per the germline V gene, CDR1 is MNHEY and CDR2 is SVGAGI. The CDR3 is 12 residues long. V was pared by 5 bases and J by 8 bases, with 9 bases between. CDR3 residues: CASSQPGEKLFF. In DNA form, the CDR3 reads TGTGCCAGCAGTCAACCGGGAGAAAAACTGTTTTTT.

The CDR3 sequence: CASIDLMRTGTGYEAFF. For the CDR3, the DNA is TGTGCCAGCATCGACCTAATGCGAACCGGGACAGGTTATGAAGCTTTCTTT. The chain couples TRBV7-9 to TRBJ1-1, with 8 bases aligning to TRBD1. The CDR3 has 17 residues. Looked up from germline, CDR1 is SEHNR and CDR2 is FQNEAQ (reference sequence). J gave up 7 bases and V 7 bases, and 20 bases lay outside the gene matches.

V usage is TRBV11-2 and J usage is TRBJ2-1; 10 bases map to TRBD2. V was pared by 4 bases and J by 10 bases, with 7 bases of the junction left unmatched. CDR3 length: 14 amino acids. CDR1 and CDR2 (germline): SGHAT, FQNNGV. CDR3 nucleotide sequence: TGTGCCAGCAGCTCTACAAGCGGGAGGGAGGAGCAGTTCTTC. It yields the protein CASSSTSGREEQFF.